A selection of T cell receptor beta chains follows, all from one sample in a study of shared clonotypes between healthy human individuals. Sequenced by immunoSEQ multiplex PCR; TCRdb stores in-frame clones only, minus some. The sample yields 600,000 to 800,000 clones, 72% seen once. Sequencing was performed on memory CD4+ T cells sorted from blood. These receptors all stem from a woman younger than 45 in good health. The CDR3 runs from the conserved cysteine through the conserved F or W. The D gene is left open where the match is weak. Only part of the rows carry a size: once, few, many, or a class if the clone is expanded.

D: -; J: TRBJ1-1; V: TRBV28; size: -; CDR3: CASSSPGLNTEAFF; DNA: TGTGCCAGCAGCTCGCCAGGGCTTAACACTGAAGCTTTCTTT
D: TRBD1; J: TRBJ1-5; V: TRBV10-1; size: -; CDR3: CASSTGGGQPQHF; DNA: TGCGCCAGCTCGACAGGGGGTGGACAGCCCCAGCATTTT
D: TRBD1; J: TRBJ2-1; V: TRBV11-3; size: once; CDR3: CASSFSGTGYGQFF; DNA: TGTGCCAGCAGCTTCAGCGGGACAGGGTATGGGCAGTTCTTC
D: -; J: TRBJ2-3; V: TRBV29-1; size: -; CDR3: CSVEDGGKGRGVADTQYF; DNA: TGCAGCGTTGAAGACGGGGGGAAGGGCAGGGGAGTTGCAGATACGCAGTATTTT
D: TRBD1; J: TRBJ2-7; V: TRBV4-1; size: few; CDR3: CASSRDSGTGLLYEQYF; DNA: TGCGCCAGCAGCCGGGACTCCGGGACAGGATTACTTTACGAGCAGTACTTC
D: -; J: TRBJ2-1; V: TRBV5-1; size: -; CDR3: CASSLDSIYNEQFF; DNA: TGCGCCAGCAGCTTGGACTCTATTTACAATGAGCAGTTCTTC
D: -; J: TRBJ2-2; V: TRBV5-1; size: -; CDR3: CASSLEGRGGAGELFF; DNA: TGCGCCAGCAGCTTGGAGGGCAGGGGAGGCGCCGGGGAGCTGTTTTTT
D: -; J: TRBJ2-3; V: TRBV20-1; size: -; CDR3: CSAKLVDTQYF; DNA: TGCAGTGCTAAGCTAGTAGATACGCAGTATTTT
D: TRBD2; J: TRBJ2-3; V: TRBV28; size: -; CDR3: CASSFQLAGGTDTQYF; DNA: TGTGCCAGCAGTTTTCAACTAGCGGGAGGTACAGATACGCAGTATTTT
D: -; J: TRBJ1-2; V: TRBV19; size: once; CDR3: CASRKDVPLFGGYTF; DNA: TGTGCCAGTAGAAAGGACGTTCCCCTATTCGGGGGCTACACCTTC
D: TRBD1; J: TRBJ2-2; V: TRBV5-1; size: -; CDR3: CASHRQGASDDTGELFF; DNA: TGCGCCTCCCACCGACAGGGGGCGTCTGATGACACCGGGGAGCTGTTTTTT
D: TRBD2; J: TRBJ2-1; V: TRBV4-2; size: -; CDR3: CASSQDVSGRAGNEQFF; DNA: TGTGCCAGCAGCCAAGATGTGAGCGGGAGGGCCGGCAATGAGCAGTTCTTC
D: TRBD1; J: TRBJ1-5; V: TRBV7-9; size: -; CDR3: CASSYGTGRNQPQHF; DNA: TGTGCCAGCAGCTACGGGACAGGGAGAAATCAGCCCCAGCATTTT
D: TRBD1; J: TRBJ2-2; V: TRBV5-1; size: once; CDR3: CASSLIPGTGNTGELFF; DNA: TGCGCCAGCAGCTTAATACCCGGGACAGGGAACACCGGGGAGCTGTTTTTT
D: TRBD1; J: TRBJ1-2; V: TRBV5-1; size: -; CDR3: CASSLGGTVLSPGYGYTF; DNA: TGCGCCAGCAGCTTGGGGGGGACAGTCCTGTCCCCCGGCTATGGCTACACCTTC
D: -; J: TRBJ1-2; V: TRBV6-5; size: -; CDR3: CASSFGSSGYTF; DNA: TGTGCCAGCAGTTTTGGGTCGTCTGGCTACACCTTC
D: TRBD1; J: TRBJ1-2; V: TRBV15; size: few; CDR3: CATSEQGRAGYTF; DNA: TGTGCCACCAGCGAACAGGGGCGCGCCGGCTACACCTTC
D: TRBD1; J: TRBJ1-2; V: TRBV7-3; size: -; CDR3: CASSFGTGGDGYTF; DNA: TGTGCCAGCAGCTTTGGGACAGGCGGCGATGGCTACACCTTC
D: TRBD2; J: TRBJ2-7; V: TRBV27; size: -; CDR3: CASSRRASGLSSYEQYF; DNA: TGTGCCAGCAGCAGGCGGGCTAGCGGGCTAAGCTCCTACGAGCAGTACTTC
D: TRBD1; J: TRBJ1-2; V: TRBV7-9; size: -; CDR3: CASSLAWDRANYGYTF; DNA: TGTGCCAGCAGCTTAGCGTGGGACAGGGCTAACTATGGCTACACCTTC
D: TRBD2; J: TRBJ2-1; V: TRBV19; size: -; CDR3: CASSKLAGGHNEQFF; DNA: TGTGCCAGTAGTAAACTAGCGGGAGGGCACAATGAGCAGTTCTTC
D: -; J: TRBJ2-7; V: TRBV4-2; size: few; CDR3: CASSQDHDSAERYEQYF; DNA: TGTGCCAGCAGCCAGGATCACGACTCCGCGGAGCGCTACGAGCAGTACTTC
D: TRBD2; J: TRBJ2-1; V: TRBV5-1; size: -; CDR3: CASSLEAGLAGFEQFF; DNA: TGCGCCAGCAGCTTGGAGGCGGGACTAGCGGGATTCGAGCAGTTCTTC
D: -; J: TRBJ2-7; V: TRBV25-1; size: -; CDR3: CASSETGRGYEQYF; DNA: TGTGCCAGCAGTGAGACAGGGAGGGGGTACGAGCAGTACTTC
D: -; J: TRBJ1-2; V: TRBV7-9; size: once; CDR3: CASSLFRGTNYGYTF; DNA: TGTGCCAGCAGCTTATTCAGGGGTACTAACTATGGCTACACCTTC
D: -; J: TRBJ2-5; V: TRBV5-4; size: -; CDR3: CASSTGHHQETQYF; DNA: TGTGCCAGCAGCACGGGACACCACCAAGAGACCCAGTACTTC
D: -; J: TRBJ1-5; V: TRBV5-1; size: few; CDR3: CASSLGWEGNQPQHF; DNA: TGCGCCAGCAGCTTGGGGTGGGAGGGCAATCAGCCCCAGCATTTT
D: -; J: TRBJ2-2; V: TRBV18; size: -; CDR3: CASSLFRVKGFSVELFF; DNA: TGTGCCAGCTCGCTGTTCCGGGTCAAAGGATTTAGTGTGGAGCTGTTTTTT
D: -; J: TRBJ2-7; V: TRBV19; size: -; CDR3: CASRGQDISHEQYF; DNA: TGTGCCAGCAGGGGCCAGGACATCTCCCACGAGCAGTACTTC
D: -; J: TRBJ2-7; V: TRBV7-9; size: -; CDR3: CASTPDFHEQYF; DNA: TGTGCCAGCACTCCTGACTTCCACGAGCAGTACTTC
D: -; J: TRBJ1-2; V: TRBV30; size: -; CDR3: CAWIRADVWGGYTF; DNA: TGTGCCTGGATTAGAGCAGACGTCTGGGGAGGCTACACCTTC
D: -; J: TRBJ2-3; V: TRBV4-2; size: -; CDR3: CASSHEDTQYF; DNA: TGTGCCAGCAGCCATGAAGATACGCAGTATTTT
D: -; J: TRBJ1-1; V: TRBV28; size: -; CDR3: CASSPWTGNTEAFF; DNA: TGTGCCAGCAGTCCTTGGACGGGGAACACTGAAGCTTTCTTT
D: -; J: TRBJ2-7; V: TRBV6-1; size: -; CDR3: CASSEQGAWEQYF; DNA: TGTGCCAGCAGTGAACAGGGTGCGTGGGAGCAGTACTTC
D: -; J: TRBJ2-7; V: TRBV7-9; size: -; CDR3: CASSLADGNYEQYF; DNA: TGTGCCAGCAGCTTAGCTGACGGCAACTACGAGCAGTACTTC
D: TRBD2; J: TRBJ2-4; V: TRBV19; size: -; CDR3: CATVAGGRGGKNIQYF; DNA: TGTGCCACCGTAGCGGGAGGGCGGGGAGGCAAAAACATTCAGTACTTC
D: -; J: TRBJ2-7; V: TRBV10-2; size: -; CDR3: CASSESVRAAAYEQYF; DNA: TGCGCCAGCAGTGAGAGCGTACGGGCCGCCGCCTACGAGCAGTACTTC
D: -; J: TRBJ2-7; V: TRBV29-1; size: -; CDR3: CSVTPGWGNVYEQYF; DNA: TGCAGCGTTACCCCTGGCTGGGGTAATGTGTACGAGCAGTACTTC
D: TRBD2; J: TRBJ2-1; V: TRBV7-2; size: -; CDR3: CASSLALLAGGGNEQFF; DNA: TGTGCCAGCAGCTTAGCGCTACTAGCGGGAGGCGGCAATGAGCAGTTCTTC
D: -; J: TRBJ1-2; V: TRBV21-1; size: -; CDR3: CASSHNGGKGVVGYTF; DNA: TGTGCCAGCAGTCATAATGGGGGGAAAGGGGTTGTTGGCTACACCTTC
D: -; J: TRBJ2-3; V: TRBV18; size: once; CDR3: CASLQGTSTDTQYF; DNA: TGTGCCAGCCTACAGGGAACTAGCACAGATACGCAGTATTTT
D: -; J: TRBJ1-5; V: TRBV2; size: many; CDR3: CASSERVGNQPQHF; DNA: TGTGCCAGCAGTGAAAGGGTTGGCAATCAGCCCCAGCATTTT
D: -; J: TRBJ2-5; V: TRBV21-1; size: -; CDR3: CASSKAGQGVGQYF; DNA: TGTGCCAGCAGCAAAGCGGGGCAGGGGGTTGGCCAGTACTTC
D: -; J: TRBJ2-4; V: TRBV2; size: few; CDR3: CASKLQTVDIQYF; DNA: TGTGCCAGCAAACTCCAGACGGTGGACATTCAGTACTTC
D: TRBD2; J: TRBJ2-5; V: TRBV5-8; size: -; CDR3: CASSREGLYQETQYF; DNA: TGTGCCAGCAGCCGGGAGGGACTGTACCAAGAGACCCAGTACTTC
D: TRBD2; J: TRBJ2-1; V: TRBV6-4; size: once; CDR3: CAATRRESRAEQFF; DNA: TGTGCCGCAACCCGGCGGGAGAGTCGGGCTGAGCAGTTCTTC
D: TRBD2; J: TRBJ2-1; V: TRBV6-6; size: -; CDR3: CASIRLADNEQFF; DNA: TGTGCCAGCATCCGACTAGCGGACAATGAGCAGTTCTTC
D: -; J: TRBJ2-7; V: TRBV27; size: -; CDR3: CASRVNADPYEQYF; DNA: TGTGCCAGCAGGGTTAACGCCGACCCCTACGAGCAGTACTTC
D: -; J: TRBJ2-7; V: TRBV7-8; size: -; CDR3: CASSLFRGEQYF; DNA: TGTGCCAGCAGCTTATTCCGCGGGGAGCAGTACTTC
D: TRBD1; J: TRBJ1-5; V: TRBV18; size: -; CDR3: CASSGQGRSNQPQHF; DNA: TGTGCCAGCTCGGGACAGGGGAGGAGCAATCAGCCCCAGCATTTT
D: -; J: TRBJ2-6; V: TRBV19; size: many; CDR3: CASSITGANVLTF; DNA: TGTGCCAGTAGTATCACTGGGGCCAACGTCCTGACTTTC
D: -; J: TRBJ1-5; V: TRBV16; size: -; CDR3: CASIEDTDQPQHF; DNA: TGTGCCAGCATCGAGGACACCGATCAGCCCCAGCATTTT
D: -; J: TRBJ2-2; V: TRBV28; size: -; CDR3: CASSRAWGYETGELFF; DNA: TGTGCCAGCAGCCGAGCTTGGGGTTATGAAACCGGGGAGCTGTTTTTT